The 12 T cell receptor beta chains listed next were all sequenced from one sample in a study of CD8 T cells in Susac syndrome. It was with random hexamers that roughly 0.45 to 1 ug RNA was reverse transcribed. Each CDR3 protein gets one entry after TCRdb re-called the immunoSEQ multiplex PCR reads with MiXCR. The table has under 550,000 distinct CDR3 sequences, 75% to 90% seen once. Sequencing input: CD8+ T cells from PBMCs. All receptors come from a human donor with multiple sclerosis.

V usage is TRBV29-1 and J usage is TRBJ1-1; D might be TRBD1 (6 bases). The V gene's germline CDR1 is SQVTM and CDR2 ANQGSEA. With 3 bases removed from V and 1 base from J, the gap between germline ends came to 15 bases. The CDR3 contains 15 residues. The CDR3 is CSVDTGTATNTEAFF. For the CDR3, the DNA is TGCAGCGTTGACACAGGGACGGCTACGAACACTGAAGCTTTCTTT.

This chain uses TRBV20-1 with TRBJ2-3; 8 bases match TRBD2. CDR1 and CDR2 from the germline V gene are DFQATT and SNEGSKA (reference sequence). There are 16 residues in the CDR3. Germline trimming cut 2 bases from V and 4 bases from J; bases unmatched to any gene: 11. The CDR3 DNA sequence: TGCAGTGCTAGATTTCCCCGGGAGGGGGGCGCAGATACGCAGTATTTT. It codes for CSARFPREGGADTQYF.

The V gene is TRBV4-1, the J gene TRBJ2-1, with 15 bases matching TRBD2. V lost 4 bases and J lost 8; bases outside the gene matches: 3. This CDR3 spans 15 amino acids. Per the germline V gene, CDR1 is MGHRA and CDR2 is YSYEKL. CDR3 residues: CASSRTSGRADEQFF. The CDR3 DNA follows: TGCGCCAGCAGCCGGACTAGCGGGAGGGCCGATGAGCAGTTCTTC.

The V call is TRBV28, the J call TRBJ1-1; 7 nucleotides match TRBD1. J was trimmed by 7 bases and V by 3 bases; bases with no gene match: 11. This CDR3 has 15 amino acids. Germline CDR1 and CDR2: MDHEN and SYDVKM. CDR3 residues: CASSFPTGRPFEAFF. In DNA, the CDR3 is TGTGCCAGCAGTTTCCCGACAGGGCGGCCGTTTGAAGCTTTCTTT.

The chain employs TRBV27 and TRBJ2-1; D uncertain. This CDR3 contains 14 residues. The V gene lost 5 bases and the J gene lost 3 bases, with 11 bases spanning the gap. Germline CDR1 is MNHEY and CDR2 is SMNVEV (reference sequence). CDR3 residues: CASSLPTRYNEQFF. In DNA form, the CDR3 reads TGTGCCAGCAGTCTACCGACTCGCTACAATGAGCAGTTCTTC.

This chain connects TRBV6-1 to TRBJ1-1; TRBD1 agrees at 7 bases. CDR1 is MNHNS and CDR2 is SASEGT in the germline V gene. The CDR3 length is 14 residues. Unmatched junction bases numbered 8, after V lost 5 bases and J lost 5 bases. CDR3 in amino acids: CASSPDRVKTEAFF. The CDR3 bases are TGTGCCAGCAGTCCCGACAGGGTCAAAACTGAAGCTTTCTTT.

This clonotype was detected once. One end of the junction varies from germline; a read error may be responsible. The chain employs TRBV7-9 and TRBJ1-1; D is unresolved. Germline CDR1 is SEHNR and CDR2 is FQNEAQ (reference sequence). This CDR3 has 15 residues. CDR3 sequence (DNA): TGTGCCAGCAGCTTAGCGTCCCCCGGGTATACTGAAGTTTTCTTT. Encoded protein: CASSLASPGYTEVFF. The complete variable domain, with remaining parts taken from reference TRBV7-9 and TRBJ1-1, reads DTGVSQNPRHKITKRGQNVTFRCDPISEHNRLYWYRQTLGQGPEFLTYFQNEAQLEKSRLLSDRFSAERPKGSFSTLEIQRTEQGDSAMYLCASSLASPGYTEVFFGQGTRLTVV.

This clonotype was seen just once. This sequence joins TRBV2 and TRBJ2-3; 7 nucleotides agree with TRBD2. This CDR3 comprises 19 residues. Germline CDR1 reads SNHLY; CDR2 reads FYNNEI. Trimming cost V 4 bases and J 0 bases; bases outside gene matches: 16. The CDR3 spells CASSGGAGTSLVSTDTQYF. DNA of the CDR3: TGTGCCAGCAGTGGTGGAGCGGGAACCAGCTTGGTTAGCACAGATACGCAGTATTTT.

The genes are TRBV20-1 and TRBJ1-1, with unresolved D. Germline values: CDR1 DFQATT, CDR2 SNEGSKA (reference sequence). Deletions cut 3 bases from V and 13 bases from J, with 24 bases between. CDR3 length equals 14 residues. The CDR3 DNA is TGCAGTGCTAGTAGGAGAGGGCCCACCGATCTGAATTTCTTT. Amino acids: CSASRRGPTDLNFF.

V gene TRBV10-3 combines with J gene TRBJ1-5; the D gene is possibly TRBD1 (6 bases). Germline lookup yields CDR1 ENHRY and CDR2 SYGVKD. The V end was cut by 0 bases, the J end by 4 bases, with 10 bases between. The CDR3 has 15 residues. The CDR3 DNA is TGTGCCATCAGTGAGTCGGGGCAGGGGAATCAGCCCCAGCATTTT. Translated: CAISESGQGNQPQHF.

The sample holds one count of this clonotype. The chain couples TRBV27 to TRBJ2-3, with 8 bases fitting TRBD2. V gave up 5 bases and J gave up 8 bases; unmatched junction bases: 12. Germline V CDR1 and CDR2: MNHEY, SMNVEV (reference sequence). CDR3 length equals 15 residues. In nucleotides, the CDR3 is TGTGCCAGCAGTCTCCGGGGACTAGAAGTTGGTACGCAGTATTTT. Its translation is CASSLRGLEVGTQYF.

This clonotype was counted a single time. The chain uses TRBV30 and TRBJ1-1; D is undetermined. Germline V lookup: CDR1 GTSNPN, CDR2 SVGIG (reference sequence). Trimming cost V 0 bases and J 2 bases, with 13 bases left between them. The CDR3 spans 15 residues. In DNA, the CDR3 is TGTGCCTGGAGTGTACAACCCTGGCTTAACACTGAAGCTTTCTTT. Translating it yields CAWSVQPWLNTEAFF.